There are many counts of the clone carrying this T cell receptor beta chain. The antigen is undetermined. Arm-PCR with iRepertoire HTBI primers amplified the CDR3 regions for these TCR beta libraries. Each CDR3 protein gets one entry after TCRdb re-called the multiplex PCR reads with MiXCR. The data hold 300,000 or so distinct CDR3 sequences, with around 20% observed a single time. The ends were cut back, 3 bases at V and 0 bases at J, with 11 bases in the middle. Looked up from germline, CDR1 is SEHNR and CDR2 is FQNEAQ (reference sequence). This CDR3 has 15 amino acids. Time point noted: persistent/refractory GD, antithyroid drugs over 5 years with positive TRAb. Researchers made the TCR library from RNA that was extracted from PBMCs. Graves' disease diagnoses used American Thyroid Association guidelines. From an endocrinology department in Xi'an, China, came the patients. This entry is derived from a study of regulatory T cells in long-lasting Graves disease. Notes on the study in general: Newly diagnosed disease favored TRBV20-1 and TRBJ2-1 over persistent disease.

The sequence came from a female donor with Graves disease. The J gene is TRBJ1-1, the V gene TRBV7-9, with D possibly matching TRBD1 (6 bases). The sample here was peripheral blood mononuclear cells (PBMCs), taken when the disease was refractory, from a patient treated with antithyroid drugs. CDR3 DNA sequence: TGTGCCAGCAGCTTGGAGGGGGATTTGAACACTGAAGCTTTCTTT. Its translation is CASSLEGDLNTEAFF.